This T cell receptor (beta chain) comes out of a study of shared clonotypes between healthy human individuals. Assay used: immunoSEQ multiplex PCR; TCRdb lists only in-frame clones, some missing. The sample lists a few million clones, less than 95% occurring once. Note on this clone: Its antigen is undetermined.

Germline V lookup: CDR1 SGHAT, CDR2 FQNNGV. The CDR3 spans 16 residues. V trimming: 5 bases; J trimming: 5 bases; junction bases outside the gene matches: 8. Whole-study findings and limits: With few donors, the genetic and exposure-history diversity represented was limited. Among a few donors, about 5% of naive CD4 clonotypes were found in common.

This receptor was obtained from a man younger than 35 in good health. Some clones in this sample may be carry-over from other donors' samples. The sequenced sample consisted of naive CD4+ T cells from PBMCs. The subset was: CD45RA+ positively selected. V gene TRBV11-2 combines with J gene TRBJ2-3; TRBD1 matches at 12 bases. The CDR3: CASSPRGQGAGDTQYF. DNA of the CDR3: TGTGCCAGCAGCCCCCGGGGACAGGGGGCCGGAGATACGCAGTATTTT.